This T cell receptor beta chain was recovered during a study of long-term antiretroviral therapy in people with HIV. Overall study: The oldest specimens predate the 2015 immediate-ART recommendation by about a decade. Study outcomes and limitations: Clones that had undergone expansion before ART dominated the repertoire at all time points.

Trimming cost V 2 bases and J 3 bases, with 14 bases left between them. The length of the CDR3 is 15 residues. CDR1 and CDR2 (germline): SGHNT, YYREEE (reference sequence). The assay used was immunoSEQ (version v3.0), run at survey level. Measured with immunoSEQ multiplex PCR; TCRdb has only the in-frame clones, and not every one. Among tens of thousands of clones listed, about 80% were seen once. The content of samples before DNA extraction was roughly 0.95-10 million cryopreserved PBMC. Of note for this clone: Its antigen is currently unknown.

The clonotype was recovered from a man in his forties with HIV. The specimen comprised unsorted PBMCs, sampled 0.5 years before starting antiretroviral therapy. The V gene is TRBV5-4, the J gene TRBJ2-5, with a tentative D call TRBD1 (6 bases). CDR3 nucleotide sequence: TGTGCCAGCAGCTTCTCAGGGACACTAGAAGAGACCCAGTACTTC. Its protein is CASSFSGTLEETQYF.